This TCR beta chain stems from a study of low-dose radiotherapy and immunotherapy resistance in tumors. The CDR3 consists of 15 residues. The germline V gene has CDR1 SGHRS and CDR2 YFSETQ. V lost 0 bases, J lost 5 bases, and 14 bases lay in between. First-strand cDNA relied on TRAV- and TRBV-specific primers spanning alpha and beta chains. TCR amplification used about 20 PCR cycles, a constant-region primer and a V-primer adapter. The isolated mRNA underwent amplification through in vitro transcription. TCRdb analysed the reads with MiXCR anew, one entry per CDR3 protein. The profile shows 13,000 to 15,000 distinct CDR3 sequences, approximately 70% of them singletons. The donors, trial participants, received nivolumab, ipilimumab, aspirin, low-dose cyclophosphamide and low-dose radiotherapy.

This clonotype was obtained from a human donor with advanced metastatic prostate, ovarian, gallbladder or colorectal cancer (not recorded which). This table probably holds off-target reads from a library built for another chain. The chain joins TRBV5-1 to TRBJ1-1; weak D call: TRBD1 (5 bases). CDR3 nucleotides: TGCGCCAGCAGCTTGGTCTCGTGGGGGGGTACTGAAGCTTTCTTT. This codes for CASSLVSWGGTEAFF.